This T cell receptor (beta chain) was profiled in a study of post-analysis software for immune sequencing data. The study, taken as a whole, reports: Controls showed lower frequencies than patients for a handful of TRBV segments, and TRBV5-6, TRBV5-1 and TRBV20-1 were among these. Those with multiple sclerosis, the patient group, showed significantly lower normalized Chao1 diversity than controls.

This clonotype was found a few times. Its antigen is undetermined. Unique-molecular-identifier-tagged TCR beta cDNA libraries were used. From the PCR reads, TCRdb called clonotypes with MiXCR, one entry per CDR3 protein. The sample shows 500,000 to 600,000 distinct CDR3 sequences, roughly 47% of them seen only once. The CDR3 is made up of 13 amino acids. The germline V gene has CDR1 MNHEY and CDR2 SVGAGI. The TCR originated in a girl aged 10 to 17 with multiple sclerosis. Specimen: blood. The chain links TRBV6-5 to TRBJ2-1, with TRBD1 as a possible D gene (5 bases). The J call is uncertain, as TRBJ2-7 better fits the DNA end. CDR3 sequence reads: CASSTRGQYEQYF. CDR3 sequence (DNA): TGTGCCAGCAGTACGCGAGGACAATATGAGCAGTACTTC.